This TCR beta chain was documented in a study of a mutant IDH1 vaccine in newly diagnosed glioma. Time point noted: baseline, week 1 (first vaccination visit). Specified treatment: pre-vaccination baseline after standard-of-care therapy. The assay was immunoSEQ multiplex PCR, and TCRdb's table has in-frame clones only and misses some. The table records about 59,000 clones, 80% to 95% of them present only once. CDR1 and CDR2 from the germline V gene are SGDLS and YYNGEE. CDR3 length equals 15 residues. The V and J ends lost 1 base and 6 bases respectively, with 15 bases between them. This sequence originates from a man aged 50-60 years with glioma. This chain connects TRBV9 to TRBJ2-3; tentatively, D is TRBD1 (5 bases). Source: PBMCs, taken from a glioma patient treated with radiotherapy, temozolomide or both. The CDR3 DNA is TGTGCCAGCAGCGTAACCCGAAAAAAGGGGGATACGCAGTATTTT. Its translation: CASSVTRKKGDTQYF.